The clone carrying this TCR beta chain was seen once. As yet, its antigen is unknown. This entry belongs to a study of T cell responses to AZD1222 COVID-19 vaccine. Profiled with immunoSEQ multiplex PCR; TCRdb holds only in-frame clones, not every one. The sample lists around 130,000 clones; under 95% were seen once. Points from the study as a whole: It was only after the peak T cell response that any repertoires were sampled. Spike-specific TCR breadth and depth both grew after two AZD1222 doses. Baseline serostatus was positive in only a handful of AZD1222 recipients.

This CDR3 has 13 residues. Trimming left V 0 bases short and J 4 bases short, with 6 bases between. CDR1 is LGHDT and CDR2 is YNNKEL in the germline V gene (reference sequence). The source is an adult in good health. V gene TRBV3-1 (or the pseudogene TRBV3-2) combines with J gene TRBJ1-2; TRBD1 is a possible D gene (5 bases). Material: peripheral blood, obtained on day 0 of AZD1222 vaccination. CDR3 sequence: CASSQEGTYGYTF. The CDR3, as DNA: TGTGCCAGCAGCCAAGAGGGGACCTATGGCTACACCTTC.